These T cell receptor beta chains were read from a single sample in a study of OX40 agonist ivuxolimab in advanced cancers. The data were produced by immunoSEQ multiplex PCR, yet TCRdb's version contains in-frame clones alone and is incomplete. The sample shows about 55,000 clones, approximately 86% of them seen only once. Sequenced material: CD4+ or CD8+ T cells sorted from blood, taken in a trial of the OX40 agonist ivuxolimab. The receptors shown here come from an adult with an advanced solid tumor such as melanoma, head and neck, liver or kidney cancer. Both conserved end residues are part of each CDR3. Fields, in order: D gene, J gene, V gene, CDR3 length, clone size, CDR3 DNA, CDR3 protein. A D gene is named only where the DNA matches it firmly. The listing skips clone size in some rows; elsewhere it reads once, few, many or a size class.

D gene: -
J gene: TRBJ1-1
V gene: TRBV11-2
CDR3 length: 11
clone size: -
CDR3 DNA: TGTGCCAGCAGCTTCGGATCCCAAGCTTTCTTT
CDR3 protein: CASSFGSQAFF

D gene: -
J gene: TRBJ2-1
V gene: TRBV27
CDR3 length: 16
clone size: -
CDR3 DNA: TGTGCCAGCACCTTTTCTGCGGGGGCTACACGGGATGAGCAGTTCTTC
CDR3 protein: CASTFSAGATRDEQFF

D gene: -
J gene: TRBJ1-1
V gene: TRBV5-8
CDR3 length: 12
clone size: -
CDR3 DNA: TGTGCCAGCCGAAAGGGTCCGTGGGGAGCTTTCTTT
CDR3 protein: CASRKGPWGAFF

D gene: -
J gene: TRBJ2-7
V gene: TRBV19
CDR3 length: 13
clone size: -
CDR3 DNA: TGTGCCAGTAGTCAACAGGACTCCTACGAGCAGTACTTC
CDR3 protein: CASSQQDSYEQYF

D gene: TRBD2
J gene: TRBJ2-3
V gene: TRBV5-4
CDR3 length: 15
clone size: -
CDR3 DNA: TGTGCCAGCAGCGGGGGGGGAGAATACACAGATACGCAGTATTTT
CDR3 protein: CASSGGGEYTDTQYF

D gene: -
J gene: TRBJ2-2
V gene: TRBV9
CDR3 length: 14
clone size: -
CDR3 DNA: TGTGCCAGCAGCGTAGCAGGGGCGACCGGGGAGCTGTTTTTT
CDR3 protein: CASSVAGATGELFF

D gene: -
J gene: TRBJ1-1
V gene: TRBV28
CDR3 length: 12
clone size: -
CDR3 DNA: TGTGCCAGCAGTCCAGGTAACACTGAAGCTTTCTTT
CDR3 protein: CASSPGNTEAFF

D gene: -
J gene: TRBJ1-5
V gene: TRBV9
CDR3 length: 16
clone size: -
CDR3 DNA: TGTGCCAGCAGCCCCGGGACACCCCAGGATAATCAGCCCCAGCATTTT
CDR3 protein: CASSPGTPQDNQPQHF

D gene: TRBD1
J gene: TRBJ1-1
V gene: TRBV28
CDR3 length: 16
clone size: -
CDR3 DNA: TGTGCCAGCAGCCGTGACAGGGAAGGGTTGGACACTGAAGCTTTCTTT
CDR3 protein: CASSRDREGLDTEAFF

D gene: -
J gene: TRBJ2-3
V gene: TRBV5-1
CDR3 length: 18
clone size: -
CDR3 DNA: TGCGCCAGCAGCCTTAATACAGTGGCACTCAGTCGCACAGATACGCAGTATTTT
CDR3 protein: CASSLNTVALSRTDTQYF

D gene: TRBD1
J gene: TRBJ1-1
V gene: TRBV15
CDR3 length: 14
clone size: -
CDR3 DNA: TGTGCCACCAGCAGTCCAGGGGGTTTAACTGAAGCTTTCTTT
CDR3 protein: CATSSPGGLTEAFF

D gene: -
J gene: TRBJ2-7
V gene: TRBV4-1
CDR3 length: 13
clone size: -
CDR3 DNA: TGCGCCAGCAGCCCCGCCTTTCACTACGAGCAGTACTTC
CDR3 protein: CASSPAFHYEQYF

D gene: TRBD2
J gene: TRBJ2-1
V gene: TRBV4-3
CDR3 length: 15
clone size: -
CDR3 DNA: TGCGCCAGCAGCCAAGTTCACGGGGGGGGCTATGAGCAGTTCTTC
CDR3 protein: CASSQVHGGGYEQFF

D gene: -
J gene: TRBJ1-1
V gene: TRBV29-1
CDR3 length: 10
clone size: -
CDR3 DNA: TGCAGCTTCAGGGGAACTGAAGCTTTCTTT
CDR3 protein: CSFRGTEAFF

D gene: TRBD1
J gene: TRBJ1-2
V gene: TRBV13
CDR3 length: 15
clone size: -
CDR3 DNA: TGTGCCAGCAGCCTATGGCGGACAGGAGATCCTGGCTACACCTTC
CDR3 protein: CASSLWRTGDPGYTF

D gene: -
J gene: TRBJ1-3
V gene: TRBV11-3
CDR3 length: 14
clone size: -
CDR3 DNA: TGTGCCAGCAACTCCCTTGCGTCTGGAAACACCATATATTTT
CDR3 protein: CASNSLASGNTIYF

D gene: TRBD2
J gene: TRBJ2-1
V gene: TRBV6-1
CDR3 length: 16
clone size: once
CDR3 DNA: TGTGCCAGCAGTGAAATTAGTGGGGGGGTCTACAATGAGCAGTTCTTC
CDR3 protein: CASSEISGGVYNEQFF

D gene: -
J gene: TRBJ2-1
V gene: TRBV15
CDR3 length: 15
clone size: -
CDR3 DNA: TGTGCCACCAGCAGTGAAACAGGGTTCCCGAATGAGCAGTTCTTC
CDR3 protein: CATSSETGFPNEQFF

D gene: -
J gene: TRBJ1-1
V gene: TRBV19
CDR3 length: 14
clone size: -
CDR3 DNA: TGTGCCAGTAGTATGGAGTGGACGAACACTGAAGCTTTCTTT
CDR3 protein: CASSMEWTNTEAFF

D gene: TRBD1
J gene: TRBJ1-2
V gene: TRBV7-3
CDR3 length: 13
clone size: -
CDR3 DNA: TGTGCCAGCAGCTTCACAGGGGTTCGTGGCTACACCTTC
CDR3 protein: CASSFTGVRGYTF

D gene: -
J gene: TRBJ2-7
V gene: TRBV6-5
CDR3 length: 16
clone size: -
CDR3 DNA: TGTGCCAGCAGTTACTCGACGGGGGAGACAAACTACGAGCAGTACTTC
CDR3 protein: CASSYSTGETNYEQYF

D gene: -
J gene: TRBJ2-7
V gene: TRBV7-3
CDR3 length: 13
clone size: -
CDR3 DNA: TGTGCCAGCAGCTCAACAGTGGTCCACGAGCAGTACTTC
CDR3 protein: CASSSTVVHEQYF

D gene: -
J gene: TRBJ1-6
V gene: TRBV7-6
CDR3 length: 15
clone size: -
CDR3 DNA: TGTGCCAGCAGCGGGTGGTCTGACTATAATTCACCCCTCCACTTT
CDR3 protein: CASSGWSDYNSPLHF

D gene: -
J gene: TRBJ2-7
V gene: TRBV6-5
CDR3 length: 11
clone size: few
CDR3 DNA: TGTGCCAGCAGCACGGGGTACGAGCAGTACTTC
CDR3 protein: CASSTGYEQYF

D gene: TRBD2
J gene: TRBJ2-7
V gene: TRBV4-2
CDR3 length: 15
clone size: few
CDR3 DNA: TGTGCCAGCAGCCAAGATGTACGGGGGGATGACGAGCAGTACTTC
CDR3 protein: CASSQDVRGDDEQYF

D gene: -
J gene: TRBJ2-7
V gene: TRBV4-1
CDR3 length: 14
clone size: -
CDR3 DNA: TGCGCCAGCAGCCAAGGGGACTCCGCCTACGAGCAGTACTTC
CDR3 protein: CASSQGDSAYEQYF

D gene: -
J gene: TRBJ1-2
V gene: TRBV6-5
CDR3 length: 15
clone size: -
CDR3 DNA: TGTGCCAGCAGCCATCGGGACCGAGCTAACTATGGCTACACCTTC
CDR3 protein: CASSHRDRANYGYTF

D gene: -
J gene: TRBJ1-4
V gene: TRBV18
CDR3 length: 17
clone size: -
CDR3 DNA: TGTGCCAGCTCACCTAAAATTCGGGACGGTAGTAATGAAAAACTGTTTTTT
CDR3 protein: CASSPKIRDGSNEKLFF

D gene: -
J gene: TRBJ2-7
V gene: TRBV2
CDR3 length: 13
clone size: -
CDR3 DNA: TGTGCCAGCAACGAGGACACTCAATACGAGCAGTACTTC
CDR3 protein: CASNEDTQYEQYF